This T cell receptor beta chain emerged from a study of blood T cell repertoires in COVID-19. Across the study: Some COVID-19 samples were acute and others convalescent; all came from the United States, Italy and Spain. T cells, B-cell-depleted T cells, or PBMCs supplied cDNA or gDNA.

Original analysis: Using reference gene primer amplification, nucleated cell counts were estimated. Profiled with immunoSEQ multiplex PCR; TCRdb holds only in-frame clones, not every one. V, J and clone size derive from that table, while D and trimming were established from the DNA sequence. The sample includes more than 45,000 clones, 85% to 95% seen only once; the top ten take roughly 9.8%. Material for sequencing was peripheral blood. The sequence was collected from a woman of 80 years or more with acute or convalescent COVID-19.

The CDR3 region has the DNA TGTGCCAGTAGTATAGTGGAAACCAGGACTACTAATGAAAAACTGTTTTTT. This sequence encodes CASSIVETRTTNEKLFF. V gene TRBV19 combines with J gene TRBJ1-4, with unresolved D. Trimming removed 1 base from V and 2 bases from J, with 14 bases in between. From germline, CDR1 is LNHDA and CDR2 SQIVND (reference sequence). The CDR3 sequence is 17 residues long.